The clone carrying this T cell receptor beta chain has just one count. The junction differs from germline at one of its ends, possibly a read error. The CDR3 has 15 amino acids. MiXCR, applied by TCRdb to the 5' RACE reads, yields one record per CDR3 protein. The sample shows roughly 52,000 distinct CDR3 sequences, 15% to 20% of them seen only once. Sequenced sample: naive CD4+ T cells sorted from blood. Noted subset: naive CD4+ T cells, CD4+CD45RA+CD25-. This sequence was found in a female donor with breast cancer. The chain recombines TRBV12-3 or TRBV12-4 with TRBJ2-1; D not certain. The CDR3 DNA reads TGTGCCATCAGTTCGGCCCCTAGCTCCTACAATGAGCAGTTCTTC. Translated: CAISSAPSSYNEQFF.